Only one count was recorded for the clone carrying this T cell receptor (beta chain). The data originate from a study of technical replicates of blood from a few donors. Germline V lookup: CDR1 LNHDA, CDR2 SQIVND (reference sequence). Trimming removed 0 bases from V and 3 bases from J, with 12 bases in between. This CDR3 is built from 15 residues. Measured with immunoSEQ multiplex PCR; TCRdb has only the in-frame clones, and not every one. The sample yields around 95,000 clones, approximately 94% seen once. The receptor was derived from a human donor in good health. The rearrangement joins TRBV19 to TRBJ2-7, with D unresolved. Sequencing was carried out using T cells isolated from PBMCs. The CDR3 sequence is CASSIDIAAVYEQYF. Written as DNA, the CDR3 is TGTGCCAGTAGTATAGATATTGCGGCGGTCTACGAGCAGTACTTC.